The source of this TCR beta chain is a study of blood T cell repertoires in COVID-19. CDR3 length: 15 residues. Germline CDR1 SEHNR, CDR2 FQNEAQ (reference sequence). Trimming removed 3 bases from V and 0 bases from J, with 9 bases in between. This clone was picked up a small number of times. The same CDR3 also results from other DNA sequences found in this sample. TCRdb's table, derived via immunoSEQ multiplex PCR, lists solely in-frame clones and lacks some. The sample holds some 20,000 clones, approximately 90% seen once. The receptor was derived from a man aged 35-49 years with active COVID-19. The V call is TRBV7-9, the J call TRBJ1-5; TRBD1 might be the D (5 bases). Material: peripheral blood. The CDR3 here is CASSLGGYSNQPQHF. The DNA of the CDR3 is TGTGCCAGCAGCTTGGGGGGTTATAGCAATCAGCCCCAGCATTTT.